This is a list of T cell receptor beta chains from one sample in a study of blood T cells in healthy people across ages. TCRdb itself ran the 5' RACE reads through MiXCR, one entry per CDR3 protein. Counted here are hundreds of thousands of distinct CDR3 sequences, around 25% occurring once; the ten biggest clones make up 9.4%. These data also featured in a second study, about T cells of mothers and their children.

The source material was blood. The receptor source for this set is a boy aged 5-17 years in good health. Each CDR3 is given with its conserved first and last residue. D genes are given only for firm matches. For some rows the clone size is stated as once, few or many, or as a class when expanded; others skip it.

13 TRBJ2-3 TRBV29-1 . . TGCAGCGTTTTGACAGGAGAGACAGATACGCAGTATTTT CSVLTGETDTQYF
12 TRBJ2-7 TRBV29-1 . . TGCAGCGTTGTAGCGGTTTCCTACGAGCAGTACTTC CSVVAVSYEQYF
12 TRBJ2-7 TRBV6-2/TRBV6-3 . . TGTGCCAGCTCCCCCGCCGGGGCCGAGCAGTACTTC CASSPAGAEQYF
13 TRBJ2-2 TRBV3-1 . . TGTGCCAGCAGCTACATAATGGACGGGGAGCTGTTTTTT CASSYIMDGELFF
14 TRBJ2-1 TRBV27 few . TGTGCCAGCAGTTTATTGCAGGGGTTAAATGAGCAGTTCTTC CASSLLQGLNEQFF
15 TRBJ1-4 TRBV2 . TRBD1 TGTGCCAGCAGTGCCGACAGGGGGAAGAATGAAAAACTGTTTTTT CASSADRGKNEKLFF
12 TRBJ1-4 TRBV12-3/TRBV12-4 few TRBD1 TGTGCCAGCCGCCGGGACAGTGAAAAACTGTTTTTT CASRRDSEKLFF
15 TRBJ2-1 TRBV5-1 . TRBD2 TGCGCCAGCAGGCGGACTAGCGGGAGTCCCAATGAGCAGTTCTTC CASRRTSGSPNEQFF
14 TRBJ2-1 TRBV6-2/TRBV6-3 . . TGTGCCAGCAGTCTCCCCTCGACTAGTAATGAGCAGTTCTTC CASSLPSTSNEQFF
17 TRBJ2-7 TRBV4-3 . TRBD1 TGCGCCAGCAGCCAAGATTGGTCGGGACAGGGATCCTACGAGCAGTACTTC CASSQDWSGQGSYEQYF
11 TRBJ2-1 TRBV2 . . TGTGCCAGCGACTCCTACAATGAGCAGTTCTTC CASDSYNEQFF
13 TRBJ2-7 TRBV7-6 . . TGTGCCAGCAGCTATGGACTGTTTGAAGAGCAGTACTTC CASSYGLFEEQYF
14 TRBJ2-1 TRBV29-1 many TRBD1 TGCAGCGGCTCTGAGGGACAGGGAATCAATGAGCAGTTCTTC CSGSEGQGINEQFF
15 TRBJ2-1 TRBV5-1 few . TGCGCCAGCTGCTGGGGAGGAGATTCCTACAATGAGCAGTTCTTC CASCWGGDSYNEQFF
17 TRBJ1-5 TRBV7-8 . . TGTGCCAGCAGCGCTAAGGAAGCCCGAAGGGAGGATCAGCCCCAGCATTTT CASSAKEARREDQPQHF